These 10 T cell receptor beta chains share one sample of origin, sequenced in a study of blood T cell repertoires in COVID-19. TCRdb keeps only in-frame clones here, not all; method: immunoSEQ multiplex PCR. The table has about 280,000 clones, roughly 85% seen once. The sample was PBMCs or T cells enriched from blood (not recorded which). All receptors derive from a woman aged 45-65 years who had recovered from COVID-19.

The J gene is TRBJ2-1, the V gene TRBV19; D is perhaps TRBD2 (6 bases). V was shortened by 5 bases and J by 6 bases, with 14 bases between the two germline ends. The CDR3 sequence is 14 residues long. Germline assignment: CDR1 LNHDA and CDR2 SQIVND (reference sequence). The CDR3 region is CASSFGAGPNEQFF. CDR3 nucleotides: TGTGCCAGTAGTTTCGGGGCGGGACCCAATGAGCAGTTCTTC.

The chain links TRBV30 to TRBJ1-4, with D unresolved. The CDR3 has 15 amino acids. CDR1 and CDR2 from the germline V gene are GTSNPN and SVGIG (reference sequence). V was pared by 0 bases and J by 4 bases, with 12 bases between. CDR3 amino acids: CAWSVLRADNEKLFF. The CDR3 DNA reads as TGTGCCTGGAGTGTATTGAGGGCGGATAATGAAAAACTGTTTTTT. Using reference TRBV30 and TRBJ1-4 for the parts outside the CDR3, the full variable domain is SQTIHQWPATLVQPVGSPLSLECTVEGTSNPNLYWYRQAAGRGLQLLFYSVGIGQISSEVPQNLSASRPQDRQFILSSKKLLLSDSGFYLCAWSVLRADNEKLFFGSGTQLSVL.

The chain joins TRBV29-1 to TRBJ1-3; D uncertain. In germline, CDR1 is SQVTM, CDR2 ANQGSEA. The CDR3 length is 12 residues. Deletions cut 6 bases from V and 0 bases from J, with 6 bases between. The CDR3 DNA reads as TGCAGCGTCAGGCCCTCTGGAAACACCATATATTTT. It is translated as CSVRPSGNTIYF.

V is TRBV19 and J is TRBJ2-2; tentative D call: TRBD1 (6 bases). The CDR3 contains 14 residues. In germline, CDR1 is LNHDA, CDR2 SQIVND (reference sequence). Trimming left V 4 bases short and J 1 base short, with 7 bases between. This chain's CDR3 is CASSRTVNTGELFF. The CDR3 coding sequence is TGTGCCAGTAGTAGGACAGTGAACACCGGGGAGCTGTTTTTT.

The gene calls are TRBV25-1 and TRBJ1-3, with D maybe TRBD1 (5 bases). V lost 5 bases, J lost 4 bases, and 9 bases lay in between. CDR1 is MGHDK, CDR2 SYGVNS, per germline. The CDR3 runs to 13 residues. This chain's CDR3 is CASSLGAGNTIYF. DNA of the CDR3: TGTGCCAGCAGTTTAGGGGCGGGAAACACCATATATTTT.

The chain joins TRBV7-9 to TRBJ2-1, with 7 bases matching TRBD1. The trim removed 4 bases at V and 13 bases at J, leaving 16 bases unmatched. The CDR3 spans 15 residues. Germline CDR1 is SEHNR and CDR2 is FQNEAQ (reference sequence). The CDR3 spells CASSYRQGIMVPQFF. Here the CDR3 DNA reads TGTGCCAGCAGCTACAGACAGGGAATTATGGTACCTCAGTTCTTC.

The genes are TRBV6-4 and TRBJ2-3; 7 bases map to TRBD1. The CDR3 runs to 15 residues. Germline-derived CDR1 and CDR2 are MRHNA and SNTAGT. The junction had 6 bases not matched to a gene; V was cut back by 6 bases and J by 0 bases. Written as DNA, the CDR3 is TGTGCCAGCAGCCCCGGGACAGCTAGCACAGATACGCAGTATTTT. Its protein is CASSPGTASTDTQYF.

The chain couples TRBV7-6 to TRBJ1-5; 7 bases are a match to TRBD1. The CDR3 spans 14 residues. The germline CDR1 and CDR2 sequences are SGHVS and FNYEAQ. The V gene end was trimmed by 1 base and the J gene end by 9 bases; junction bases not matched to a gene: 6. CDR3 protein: CASSLGTGFVPQHF. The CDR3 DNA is TGTGCCAGCAGCTTAGGGACAGGATTTGTGCCCCAGCATTTT.

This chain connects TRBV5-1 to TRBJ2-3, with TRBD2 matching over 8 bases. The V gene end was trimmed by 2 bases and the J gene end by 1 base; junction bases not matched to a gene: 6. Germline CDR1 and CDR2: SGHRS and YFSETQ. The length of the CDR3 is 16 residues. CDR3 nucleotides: TGCGCCAGCAGCTTTGAGGGTAGCGGGGGCACAGATACGCAGTATTTT. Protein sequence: CASSFEGSGGTDTQYF.

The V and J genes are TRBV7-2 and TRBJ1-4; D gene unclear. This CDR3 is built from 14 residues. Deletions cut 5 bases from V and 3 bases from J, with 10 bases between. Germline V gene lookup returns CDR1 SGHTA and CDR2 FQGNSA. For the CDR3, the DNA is TGTGCCAGCAGCGCTCGGAGGGCTAATGAAAAACTGTTTTTT. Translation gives CASSARRANEKLFF.